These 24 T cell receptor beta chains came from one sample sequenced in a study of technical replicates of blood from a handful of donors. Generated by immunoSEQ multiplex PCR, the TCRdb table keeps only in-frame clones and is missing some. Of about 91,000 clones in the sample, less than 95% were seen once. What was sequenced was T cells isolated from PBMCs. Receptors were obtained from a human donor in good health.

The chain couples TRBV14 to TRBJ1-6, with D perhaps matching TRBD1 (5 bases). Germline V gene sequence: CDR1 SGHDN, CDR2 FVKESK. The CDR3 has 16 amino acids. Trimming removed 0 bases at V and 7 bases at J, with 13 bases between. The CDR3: CASSQDRAGGNSPLHF. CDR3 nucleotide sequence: TGTGCCAGCAGCCAAGATCGTGCGGGGGGGAATTCACCCCTCCACTTT.

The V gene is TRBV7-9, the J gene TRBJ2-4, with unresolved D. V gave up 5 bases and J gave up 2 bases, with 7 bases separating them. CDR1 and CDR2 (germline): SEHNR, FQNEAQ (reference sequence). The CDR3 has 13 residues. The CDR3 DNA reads TGTGCCAGCAGCCCGGTACCCAAAAACATTCAGTACTTC. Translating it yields CASSPVPKNIQYF.

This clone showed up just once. The CDR3 sequence is CASSPRSREETQYF. CDR3 coding DNA: TGTGCCAGCTCACCTCGGTCGAGAGAAGAGACCCAGTACTTC. The J gene is TRBJ2-5, the V gene TRBV18; D is unresolved. With 3 bases removed from V and 3 bases from J, the gap between germline ends came to 11 bases. CDR1 is KGHSH, CDR2 LQKENI, per germline. This CDR3 is built from 14 residues.

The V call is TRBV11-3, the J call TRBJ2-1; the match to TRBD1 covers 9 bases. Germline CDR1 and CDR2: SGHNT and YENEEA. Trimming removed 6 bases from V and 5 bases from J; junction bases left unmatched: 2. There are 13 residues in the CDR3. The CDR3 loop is CASRRTGDNEQFF. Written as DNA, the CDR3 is TGTGCCAGCAGGAGGACAGGGGACAATGAGCAGTTCTTC.

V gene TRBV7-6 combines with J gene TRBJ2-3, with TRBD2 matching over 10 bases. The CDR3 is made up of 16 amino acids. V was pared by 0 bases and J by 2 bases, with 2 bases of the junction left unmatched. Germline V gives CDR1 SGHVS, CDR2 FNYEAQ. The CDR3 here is CASSLAGTSATDTQYF. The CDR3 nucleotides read TGTGCCAGCAGCTTAGCCGGGACTAGCGCCACAGATACGCAGTATTTT. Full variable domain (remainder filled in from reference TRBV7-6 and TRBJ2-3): GAGVSQSPRYKVTKRGQDVALRCDPISGHVSLYWYRQALGQGPEFLTYFNYEAQQDKSGLPNDRFSAERPEGSISTLTIQRTEQRDSAMYRCASSLAGTSATDTQYFGPGTRLTVL.

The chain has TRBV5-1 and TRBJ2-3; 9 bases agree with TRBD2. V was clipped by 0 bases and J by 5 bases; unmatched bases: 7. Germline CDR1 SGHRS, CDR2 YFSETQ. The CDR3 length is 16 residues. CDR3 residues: CASSLVVAGEGDTQYF. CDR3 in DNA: TGCGCCAGCAGCTTGGTGGTAGCGGGAGAGGGAGATACGCAGTATTTT.

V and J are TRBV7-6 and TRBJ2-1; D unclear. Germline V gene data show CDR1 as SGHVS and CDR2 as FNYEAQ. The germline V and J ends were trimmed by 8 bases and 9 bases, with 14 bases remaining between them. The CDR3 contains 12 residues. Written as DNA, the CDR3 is TGTGCCAGCGTATCCCCGGGTATTGAGCAGTTCTTC. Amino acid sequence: CASVSPGIEQFF.

Here the CDR3 reads CASSQVPRQAKLQETQYF. The CDR3 bases are TGCGCCAGCAGCCAAGTCCCGAGACAGGCGAAACTCCAAGAGACCCAGTACTTC. V is TRBV5-1 and J is TRBJ2-5, with TRBD1 as a possible D gene (6 bases). V was trimmed by 4 bases and J by 1 base, leaving 23 bases between them. The CDR3 has 18 amino acids. Germline V gene lookup returns CDR1 SGHRS and CDR2 YFSETQ.

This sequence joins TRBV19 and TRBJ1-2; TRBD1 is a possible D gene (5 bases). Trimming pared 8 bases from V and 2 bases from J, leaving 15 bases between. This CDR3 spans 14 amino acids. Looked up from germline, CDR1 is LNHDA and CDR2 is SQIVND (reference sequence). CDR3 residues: CASEVRVQNYGYTF. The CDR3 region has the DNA TGTGCCAGTGAGGTCAGGGTGCAAAACTATGGCTACACCTTC.

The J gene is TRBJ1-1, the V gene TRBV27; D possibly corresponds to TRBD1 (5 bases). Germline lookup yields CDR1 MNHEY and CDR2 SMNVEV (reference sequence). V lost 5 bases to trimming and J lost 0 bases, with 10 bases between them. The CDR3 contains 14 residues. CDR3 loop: CASSGGTLNTEAFF. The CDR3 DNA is TGTGCCAGCAGTGGTGGGACTTTGAACACTGAAGCTTTCTTT.

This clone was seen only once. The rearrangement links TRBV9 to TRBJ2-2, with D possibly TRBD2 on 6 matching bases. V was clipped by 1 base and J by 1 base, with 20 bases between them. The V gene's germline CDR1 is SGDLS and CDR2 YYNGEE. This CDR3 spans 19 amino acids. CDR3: CASSVSWWGETLNTGELFF. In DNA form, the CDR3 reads TGTGCCAGCAGCGTAAGCTGGTGGGGGGAGACTTTGAACACCGGGGAGCTGTTTTTT.

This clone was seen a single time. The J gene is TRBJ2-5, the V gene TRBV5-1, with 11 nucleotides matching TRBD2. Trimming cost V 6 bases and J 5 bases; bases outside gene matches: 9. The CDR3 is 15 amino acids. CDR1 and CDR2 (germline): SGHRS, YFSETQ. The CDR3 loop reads CASTVLAGGQETQYF. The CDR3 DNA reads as TGCGCCAGCACAGTATTAGCGGGGGGGCAGGAGACCCAGTACTTC.

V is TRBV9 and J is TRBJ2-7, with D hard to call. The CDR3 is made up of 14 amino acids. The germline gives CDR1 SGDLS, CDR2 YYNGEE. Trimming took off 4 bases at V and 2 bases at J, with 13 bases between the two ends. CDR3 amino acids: CASSPRQAAYEQYF. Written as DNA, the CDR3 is TGTGCCAGCAGCCCCCGACAAGCAGCCTACGAGCAGTACTTC. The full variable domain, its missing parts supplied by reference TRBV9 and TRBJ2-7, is DSGVTQTPKHLITATGQRVTLRCSPRSGDLSVYWYQQSLDQGLQFLIQYYNGEERAKGNILERFSAQQFPDLHSELNLSSLELGDSALYFCASSPRQAAYEQYFGPGTRLTVT.

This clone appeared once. The DNA for the CDR3 is TGTGCCAGCGCTCTAGCGGGAGGGCTGGATGAGCAGTTCTTC. This codes for CASALAGGLDEQFF. The rearrangement uses TRBV6-1 and TRBJ2-1, with TRBD2 identical over 12 bases. Per the germline V gene, CDR1 is MNHNS and CDR2 is SASEGT. This CDR3 spans 14 amino acids. The ends lost 8 bases at V and 8 bases at J; junction bases unmatched: 7.

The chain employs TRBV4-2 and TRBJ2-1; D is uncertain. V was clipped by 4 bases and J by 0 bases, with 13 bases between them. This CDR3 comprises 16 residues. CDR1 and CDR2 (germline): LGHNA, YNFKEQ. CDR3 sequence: CASSRGDQSSYNEQFF. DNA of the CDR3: TGTGCCAGCAGCCGCGGTGACCAGAGCTCCTACAATGAGCAGTTCTTC.

The CDR3 bases are TGTGCCAGTAAACCCGGGACAGAGAATGAGCAGTTCTTC. This translates into CASKPGTENEQFF. The chain employs TRBV19 and TRBJ2-1; 7 positions agree with TRBD1. The CDR3 covers 13 residues. CDR1 is LNHDA and CDR2 is SQIVND in the germline V gene (reference sequence). The V segment lost 7 bases and the J segment 7 bases; nucleotides outside the gene matches: 7.

CDR3 residues: CASSYRTDHDQGQYF. The CDR3, as DNA: TGTGCCAGCAGCTATAGGACGGACCACGACCAGGGGCAGTACTTC. This rearrangement joins TRBV13 to TRBJ2-7; a weak D match, TRBD1 (5 bases). Looked up from germline, CDR1 is PRHDT and CDR2 is FYEKMQ (reference sequence). This CDR3 comprises 15 residues. Trimming took 4 bases from V and 9 from J, leaving 22 bases between them.

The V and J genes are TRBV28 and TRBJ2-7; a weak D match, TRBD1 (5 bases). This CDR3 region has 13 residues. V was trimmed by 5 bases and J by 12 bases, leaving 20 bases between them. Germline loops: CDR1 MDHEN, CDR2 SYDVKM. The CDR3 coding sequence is TGTGCCAGCAGTGTCGAAAGGGGTGCCCCCTGGTACTTC. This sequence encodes CASSVERGAPWYF.

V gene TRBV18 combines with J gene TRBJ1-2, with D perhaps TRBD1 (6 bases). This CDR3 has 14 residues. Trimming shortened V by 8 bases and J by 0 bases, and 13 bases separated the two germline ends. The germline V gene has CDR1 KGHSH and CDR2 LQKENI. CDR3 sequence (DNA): TGTGCCAGCGTAGGACAGTATCCTAACTATGGCTACACCTTC. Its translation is CASVGQYPNYGYTF.

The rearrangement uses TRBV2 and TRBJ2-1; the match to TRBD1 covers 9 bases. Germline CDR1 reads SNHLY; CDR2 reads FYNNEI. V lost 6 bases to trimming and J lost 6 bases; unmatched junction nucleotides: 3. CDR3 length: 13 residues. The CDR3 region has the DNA TGTGCCAGCAGACTACAGGGGGCCAATGAGCAGTTCTTC. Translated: CASRLQGANEQFF.

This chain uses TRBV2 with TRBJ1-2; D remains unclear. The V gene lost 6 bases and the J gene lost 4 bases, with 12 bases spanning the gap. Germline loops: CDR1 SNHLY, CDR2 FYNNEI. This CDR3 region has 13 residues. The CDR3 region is CASSRTEAYGYTF. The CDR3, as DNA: TGTGCCAGCAGCAGAACAGAAGCCTATGGCTACACCTTC.

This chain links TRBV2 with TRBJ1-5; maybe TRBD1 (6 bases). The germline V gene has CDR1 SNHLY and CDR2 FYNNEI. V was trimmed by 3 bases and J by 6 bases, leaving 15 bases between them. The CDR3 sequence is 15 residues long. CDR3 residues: CASSENRAIGQPQHF. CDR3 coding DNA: TGTGCCAGCAGTGAGAACAGGGCTATAGGTCAGCCCCAGCATTTT.

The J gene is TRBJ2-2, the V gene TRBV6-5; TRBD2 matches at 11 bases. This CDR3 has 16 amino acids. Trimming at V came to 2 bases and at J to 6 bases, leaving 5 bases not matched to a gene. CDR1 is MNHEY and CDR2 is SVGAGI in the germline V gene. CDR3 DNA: TGTGCCAGCAGTTACACTAGCGGGAGTTGGGCCGGGGAGCTGTTTTTT. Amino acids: CASSYTSGSWAGELFF.

Here the CDR3 reads CASSESGGPDPRQPQHF. CDR3 nucleotides: TGTGCCAGCAGTGAATCAGGGGGTCCCGATCCTCGTCAGCCCCAGCATTTT. The chain recombines TRBV2 with TRBJ1-5; TRBD1 agrees at 7 bases. CDR1 and CDR2 from the germline V gene are SNHLY and FYNNEI. This CDR3 is built from 17 residues. Trimming took 2 bases from V and 6 from J; bases not matched to a gene: 13.